The 8 T cell receptor beta chains in this list originate from one sample, sequenced in a study of blood T cells in healthy people across ages. It was with a sample-barcoded 5' primer and a J-beta primer mix that a second PCR of roughly 7 to 11 cycles was run. Each CDR3 protein gets one entry after TCRdb re-called the 5' RACE reads with MiXCR. Of roughly 800,000 distinct CDR3 sequences in the sample, around a quarter were seen once. In addition, the sample was reused for a study of T cells of mothers and their children.

Sequencing used blood. These receptor sequences come from a boy aged 10-17 years in good health.

The V and J genes are TRBV10-3 and TRBJ2-3, with 7 bases lining up with TRBD1. This CDR3 has 14 amino acids. V shed 3 bases and J 3 bases; nucleotides not matched to a gene: 3. Germline lookup yields CDR1 ENHRY and CDR2 SYGVKD. CDR3 coding DNA: TGTGCCATCAGTGAAGGGACAGCTACAGATACGCAGTATTTT. Amino acid sequence: CAISEGTATDTQYF.

This clonotype was picked up a small number of times. CDR3 residues: CSEAGTSGIRDEQFF. In nucleotides, the CDR3 is TGCAGTGAAGCCGGGACTAGCGGGATAAGGGATGAGCAGTTCTTC. V and J are TRBV20-1 and TRBJ2-1; 13 bases match TRBD2. V shed 7 bases, J shed 8 bases, and the junction held 11 bases outside the gene matches. Germline V gene data show CDR1 as DFQATT and CDR2 as SNEGSKA (reference sequence). This CDR3 is 15 amino acids long.

The chain uses TRBV28 and TRBJ2-5; a possible D gene is TRBD2 (7 bases). Gene TRBJ2-7 matches the end of the DNA better, so the J call may be wrong. The germline gives CDR1 MDHEN, CDR2 SYDVKM. The CDR3 covers 13 residues. CDR3 sequence: CASRETGGHEQYF. CDR3 nucleotides: TGTGCCAGCCGCGAGACGGGGGGCCACGAGCAGTACTTC.

In its sample, this clonotype was seen a few times. This chain links TRBV20-1 with TRBJ2-5; D is uncertain. The CDR3 spans 15 residues. The V end lost 0 bases, the J end lost 4 bases, and 15 bases lay between the germline ends. Germline assignment: CDR1 DFQATT and CDR2 SNEGSKA (reference sequence). The CDR3 loop is CSARDSRSIGETQYF. CDR3 coding DNA: TGCAGTGCTAGAGATTCCCGGTCGATCGGAGAGACCCAGTACTTC.

This chain connects TRBV5-1 to TRBJ2-5, with a tentative D call TRBD1 (5 bases). This CDR3 contains 14 residues. V dropped 0 bases and J dropped 2 bases, with 8 bases sitting between them. Germline assignment: CDR1 SGHRS and CDR2 YFSETQ. This chain's CDR3 is CASSLDRSQETQYF. The CDR3 region has the DNA TGCGCCAGCAGCTTGGACAGGAGTCAAGAGACCCAGTACTTC. The full variable domain, in which reference TRBV5-1 and TRBJ2-5 provide the parts outside the CDR3, is KAGVTQTPRYLIKTRGQQVTLSCSPISGHRSVSWYQQTPGQGLQFLFEYFSETQRNKGNFPGRFSGRQFSNSRSEMNVSTLELGDSALYLCASSLDRSQETQYFGPGTRLLVL.

This clonotype was picked up a small number of times. The V call is TRBV20-1, the J call TRBJ1-2, with TRBD1 matching over 8 bases. The CDR3 is 13 residues long. V shed 3 bases and J 0 bases; nucleotides not matched to a gene: 0. Germline CDR1 DFQATT, CDR2 SNEGSKA (reference sequence). The CDR3 reads CSARGQANYGYTF. The CDR3 DNA sequence: TGCAGTGCTAGGGGACAGGCTAACTATGGCTACACCTTC.

This chain connects TRBV7-2 to TRBJ2-7; TRBD1 matches 8 bases. The CDR3 totals 15 residues. The V and J ends lost 4 bases and 0 bases, in that order; junction bases with no gene match: 5. Germline lookup yields CDR1 SGHTA and CDR2 FQGNSA. CDR3 amino acids: CASSSGQGPSYEQYF. The CDR3 coding sequence is TGTGCCAGCAGCTCCGGACAGGGACCCTCCTACGAGCAGTACTTC.

This rearrangement joins TRBV29-1 to TRBJ1-2; 12 nucleotides align to TRBD1. After removal of 3 bases from V and 8 bases from J, the junction contained 4 bases not matched to a gene. The CDR3 runs 13 residues. Per the germline V gene, CDR1 is SQVTM and CDR2 is ANQGSEA. The CDR3 coding sequence is TGCAGCGTTGAGGGACAGGGGGCATGGGGCTACACCTTC. This gives the protein CSVEGQGAWGYTF.